The next 16 T cell receptor beta chains were all read from a single sample in a study of T cell changes during pregnancy in multiple sclerosis. Data came from immunoSEQ multiplex PCR; TCRdb stores just in-frame clones and leaves some out. The table includes approximately 70,000 clones, 92% detected once. Material: peripheral blood, obtained in the second trimester of pregnancy. Receptor source: a female donor in good health, enrolled as a control in a pregnancy study.

The DNA for the CDR3 is TGTGTTGGGTTCGTAGCGGAACTCAACAATGAGCAGTTCTTC. Protein product: CVGFVAELNNEQFF. The chain couples TRBV27 to TRBJ2-1; D might be TRBD2 (6 bases). CDR1 and CDR2 (germline): MNHEY, SMNVEV (reference sequence). The CDR3 length is 14 residues.

The chain is built from TRBV10-3 and TRBJ2-2; D is possibly TRBD1 (6 bases). The CDR3 consists of 18 residues. Trimming shortened V by 0 bases and J by 5 bases, and 19 bases separated the two germline ends. Germline CDR1 is ENHRY and CDR2 is SYGVKD. The CDR3 sequence: CAISESIPGRGNTGELFF. CDR3 DNA sequence: TGTGCCATCAGTGAGTCAATTCCTGGCAGGGGCAATACCGGGGAGCTGTTTTTT.

This rearrangement joins TRBV6-4 to TRBJ2-3; 15 nucleotides line up with TRBD2. After removal of 4 bases from V and 4 bases from J, the junction contained 0 bases not matched to a gene. The CDR3 is made up of 15 amino acids. Germline V gene data show CDR1 as MRHNA and CDR2 as SNTAGT. CDR3 coding DNA: TGTGCCAGCAGTGGGACTAGCGGGGGGGCAGATACGCAGTATTTT. It translates to CASSGTSGGADTQYF.

This rearrangement joins TRBV29-1 to TRBJ2-7, with a tentative D call TRBD2 (5 bases). Trimming stripped 0 bases from V and 6 bases from J, with 18 bases between. In germline, CDR1 is SQVTM, CDR2 ANQGSEA. The CDR3 extends over 15 amino acids. The chain's CDR3 is CSVEDPGLHPGEQYF. The CDR3 DNA is TGCAGCGTTGAAGATCCTGGACTGCACCCCGGCGAGCAGTACTTC.

The chain is built from TRBV5-1 and TRBJ2-2; D uncertain. CDR1 is SGHRS, CDR2 YFSETQ, per germline. The ends were cut back, 3 bases at V and 4 bases at J, with 13 bases in the middle. The CDR3 contains 15 residues. Here the CDR3 reads CASSSMTTGTGELFF. The DNA of the CDR3 is TGCGCCAGCAGCTCGATGACAACCGGCACCGGGGAGCTGTTTTTT.

The chain combines TRBV19 with TRBJ2-1; D gene ambiguous. CDR1 LNHDA and CDR2 SQIVND come from the germline V gene (reference sequence). CDR3 length: 13 amino acids. V lost 8 bases, J lost 0 bases, and 8 bases lay in between. The CDR3 region has the DNA TGTGCCAGTTCGAGGAGCTCCTACAATGAGCAGTTCTTC. It codes for CASSRSSYNEQFF.

V gene TRBV19 combines with J gene TRBJ2-5; 8 positions agree with TRBD2. The V gene end was trimmed by 2 bases and the J gene end by 4 bases; junction bases not matched to a gene: 12. This CDR3 is built from 17 residues. Germline assignment: CDR1 LNHDA and CDR2 SQIVND (reference sequence). The CDR3 DNA sequence: TGTGCCAGTAGTATATTATCGACAGCGGGAGTTCGAGAGACCCAGTACTTC. This encodes CASSILSTAGVRETQYF.

This clone showed up just a few times. The chain is built from TRBV6-1 and TRBJ1-6; TRBD1 agrees at 8 bases. This CDR3 is built from 15 residues. V shed 3 bases and J 9 bases; nucleotides not matched to a gene: 7. From germline, CDR1 is MNHNS and CDR2 SASEGT. The CDR3 spells CASSENNRGFSPLHF. CDR3 nucleotides: TGTGCCAGCAGTGAGAACAACAGGGGGTTTTCACCCCTCCACTTT.

CDR3 region: CASSLLFPYEQYF. CDR3 nucleotides: TGTGCCAGCAGCTTACTATTTCCCTACGAGCAGTACTTC. The chain uses TRBV11-2 and TRBJ2-7, with unresolved D. The CDR3 runs to 13 residues. Germline loops: CDR1 SGHAT, CDR2 FQNNGV. The V and J ends lost 2 bases and 2 bases respectively, with 7 bases between them.

The sample holds a few counts of this clone. The chain employs TRBV7-2 and TRBJ1-2; D gene ambiguous. The CDR3 runs to 14 residues. V was pared by 1 base and J by 8 bases, with 14 bases between. Germline V lookup: CDR1 SGHTA, CDR2 FQGNSA. Here the CDR3 DNA reads TGTGCCAGCAGCTTAGAAGGCACCCTGGGCGGCTACACCTTC. Its protein is CASSLEGTLGGYTF.

The chain carries TRBV5-6 and TRBJ2-2; the D gene is possibly TRBD1 (5 bases). Germline lookup yields CDR1 SGHDT and CDR2 YYEEEE. The CDR3 is 13 residues long. Trimming removed 1 base at V and 5 bases at J, with 6 bases between. The CDR3 spells CASSLSGTGELFF. The DNA of the CDR3 is TGTGCCAGCAGCTTGTCAGGGACCGGGGAGCTGTTTTTT.

The V call is TRBV10-3, the J call TRBJ2-5; D is perhaps TRBD2 (7 bases). The CDR3 runs 14 residues. Germline loops: CDR1 ENHRY, CDR2 SYGVKD. Trimming stripped 2 bases from V and 2 bases from J, with 9 bases between. Here the CDR3 DNA reads TGTGCCATCAGTGAGGGGGGGGCTCAAGAGACCCAGTACTTC. It encodes CAISEGGAQETQYF.

This chain links TRBV6-4 with TRBJ2-1, with 10 bases that match TRBD2. V shed 3 bases and J 5 bases; nucleotides not matched to a gene: 10. The CDR3 has 17 amino acids. Germline V CDR1 and CDR2: MRHNA, SNTAGT. Here the CDR3 DNA reads TGTGCCAGCAGTGAGCAGGCTAGCGGGGGCTGGAACAATGAGCAGTTCTTC. Its protein product is CASSEQASGGWNNEQFF.

The J gene is TRBJ2-6, the V gene TRBV25-1; 9 bases map to TRBD1. Germline V gene data show CDR1 as MGHDK and CDR2 as SYGVNS. The CDR3 sequence is 18 residues long. The J segment lost 1 base and the V segment lost 2 bases, leaving 6 bases of the junction unmatched. DNA for the CDR3: TGTGCCAGCAGTGAAGTCACACAGGGGGCATCTGGGGCCAACGTCCTGACTTTC. Translating it yields CASSEVTQGASGANVLTF.

The chain combines TRBV6-6 with TRBJ2-7; D perhaps matches TRBD2 (6 bases). The CDR3 has 15 amino acids. The germline CDR1 and CDR2 sequences are MNHNY and SVGAGI (reference sequence). Trimming took off 5 bases at V and 0 bases at J, with 14 bases between the two ends. DNA of the CDR3: TGTGCCAGCAGTCCAATTTTGGGAGGCTCCTACGAGCAGTACTTC. Its translation: CASSPILGGSYEQYF.

The rearrangement links TRBV19 to TRBJ2-1; 7 nucleotides line up with TRBD2. V gave up 7 bases and J gave up 0 bases; unmatched junction bases: 6. This CDR3 comprises 15 residues. Germline loops: CDR1 LNHDA, CDR2 SQIVND (reference sequence). CDR3 DNA: TGTGCCAGTACCCGAGCGGGGAACTCCTACAATGAGCAGTTCTTC. Translated: CASTRAGNSYNEQFF.